Each of the 17 T cell receptor beta chains below was sequenced from the same sample in a study of blood T cell repertoires in COVID-19. Method: immunoSEQ multiplex PCR; TCRdb's copy keeps in-frame clones and lacks some. The sample shows about 260,000 clones, about nine tenths of them seen only once. The sample was peripheral blood. These receptors were collected from a person between 18 and 35 years old with COVID-19, enrolled during active disease.

The chain joins TRBV24-1 to TRBJ2-3, with 11 bases aligning to TRBD2. With V trimmed by 7 bases and J by 0 bases, 2 bases remained unmatched. Germline V gene data show CDR1 as KGHDR and CDR2 as SFDVKD. There are 15 residues in the CDR3. CDR3 protein: CATSASGRSTDTQYF. The CDR3 coding sequence is TGTGCCACCAGCGCTAGCGGGAGGAGCACAGATACGCAGTATTTT.

The chain links TRBV9 to TRBJ2-1; TRBD2 matches 8 bases. This CDR3 is built from 16 residues. The germline V gene encodes CDR1 SGDLS and CDR2 YYNGEE. The V and J ends lost 2 bases and 4 bases, in that order; junction bases with no gene match: 8. CDR3 nucleotide sequence: TGTGCCAGCAGCGTTGCCGGACTAGCACCGTACAATGAGCAGTTCTTC. Translating it yields CASSVAGLAPYNEQFF.

This clone has more than one count but fewer than ten. The chain links TRBV7-9 to TRBJ1-4, with D possibly matching TRBD1 (6 bases). V was trimmed by 4 bases and J by 8 bases, leaving 17 bases between them. The CDR3 loop spans 15 amino acids. The V gene's germline CDR1 is SEHNR and CDR2 FQNEAQ (reference sequence). The CDR3 here is CASSSQGVLGEKLFF. CDR3 in DNA: TGTGCCAGCAGCTCACAGGGTGTGCTGGGGGAAAAACTGTTTTTT.

This rearrangement joins TRBV27 to TRBJ2-3, with TRBD2 matching over 10 bases. The V and J ends lost 4 bases and 3 bases, in that order; junction bases with no gene match: 10. The CDR3 totals 17 residues. Germline V gene data show CDR1 as MNHEY and CDR2 as SMNVEV (reference sequence). CDR3 nucleotide sequence: TGTGCCAGCAGTTCGAGTGGTAGCGGGAGGAGGACAGATACGCAGTATTTT. It translates to CASSSSGSGRRTDTQYF.

This rearrangement joins TRBV28 to TRBJ1-2; a possible D gene is TRBD1 (6 bases). The V and J ends lost 2 bases and 2 bases respectively, with 12 bases between them. Germline V gene sequence: CDR1 MDHEN, CDR2 SYDVKM. The CDR3 is made up of 15 amino acids. The CDR3 DNA is TGTGCCAGCAGTTTAGGGGGGGGCCCCAACTATGGCTACACCTTC. Translating it yields CASSLGGGPNYGYTF.

The J gene is TRBJ1-4, the V gene TRBV7-8; 7 nucleotides agree with TRBD1. The CDR3 spans 15 residues. Germline V gene data show CDR1 as SGHVS and CDR2 as FQNEAQ. The V and J ends lost 5 bases and 1 base, in that order; junction bases with no gene match: 4. The CDR3 DNA reads TGTGCCAGCAGCCGAGACAGGGAAACTAATGAAAAACTGTTTTTT. Protein sequence: CASSRDRETNEKLFF.

The chain couples TRBV7-8 to TRBJ1-4, with D perhaps TRBD1 (6 bases). V lost 5 bases and J 3 bases, leaving 22 bases between the germline ends. The CDR3 is 18 residues long. Germline V lookup: CDR1 SGHVS, CDR2 FQNEAQ. The chain's CDR3 is CASSPVTGPLLANEKLFF. The DNA for the CDR3 is TGTGCCAGCAGCCCCGTGACAGGACCCCTCCTGGCTAATGAAAAACTGTTTTTT.

The chain carries TRBV5-1 and TRBJ2-5; 8 nucleotides agree with TRBD2. The CDR3 loop spans 13 amino acids. Germline V CDR1 and CDR2: SGHRS, YFSETQ. V was pared by 5 bases and J by 5 bases, with 5 bases of the junction left unmatched. The CDR3 sequence: CASRESGSETQYF. The CDR3 nucleotides read TGCGCCAGCAGGGAAAGCGGGAGTGAGACCCAGTACTTC.

V gene TRBV5-1 combines with J gene TRBJ2-5; D possibly corresponds to TRBD2 (5 bases). The CDR3 extends over 18 amino acids. Trimming took off 1 base at V and 2 bases at J, with 21 bases between the two ends. Germline loops: CDR1 SGHRS, CDR2 YFSETQ. The CDR3 region has the DNA TGCGCCAGCAGCTTGACACGTCCGGACTGGAGAAGTCAAGAGACCCAGTACTTC. Encoded protein: CASSLTRPDWRSQETQYF.

The rearrangement uses TRBV4-1 and TRBJ2-3; TRBD2 agrees at 13 bases. Germline CDR1 MGHRA, CDR2 YSYEKL. The V and J ends lost 2 bases and 7 bases, in that order; junction bases with no gene match: 12. This CDR3 has 18 residues. CDR3: CASSQIDLLAGGGYTQYF. The DNA of the CDR3 is TGCGCCAGCAGCCAAATAGATCTACTAGCGGGAGGGGGATATACGCAGTATTTT.

The rearrangement links TRBV6-1 to TRBJ1-4; 8 bases fit TRBD1. The J segment lost 3 bases and the V segment lost 2 bases, leaving 8 bases of the junction unmatched. Germline V gene sequence: CDR1 MNHNS, CDR2 SASEGT. This CDR3 is 17 amino acids long. The CDR3 spells CASSESGQGWPNEKLFF. The CDR3 bases are TGTGCCAGCAGTGAATCTGGACAGGGCTGGCCTAATGAAAAACTGTTTTTT.

The rearrangement joins TRBV25-1 to TRBJ1-3; maybe TRBD1 (6 bases). The CDR3 covers 17 residues. Between the trimmed V and J ends, which lost 1 base and 0 bases, there was a span of 13 bases. Germline loops: CDR1 MGHDK, CDR2 SYGVNS. CDR3 sequence reads: CASSESGGHVSGNTIYF. CDR3 DNA: TGTGCCAGCAGTGAATCCGGGGGGCATGTCTCTGGAAACACCATATATTTT.

V is TRBV27 and J is TRBJ2-7; 10 bases map to TRBD1. The junction had 7 bases not matched to a gene; V was cut back by 5 bases and J by 6 bases. This CDR3 is 14 amino acids long. CDR1 and CDR2 (germline): MNHEY, SMNVEV (reference sequence). Written as DNA, the CDR3 is TGTGCCAGCAGTCCGAGACAGGGGGCGAGCGAGCAGTACTTC. Translating gives CASSPRQGASEQYF.

The chain joins TRBV5-4 to TRBJ2-7, with D hard to call. Germline CDR1 SGHNT, CDR2 YYREEE (reference sequence). Trimming removed 1 base at V and 6 bases at J, with 14 bases between. The CDR3 consists of 14 residues. In DNA, the CDR3 is TGTGCCAGCAGCTTGAACGCGGCTAGAGCCGAGCAGTACTTC. Its protein product is CASSLNAARAEQYF.

The DNA of the CDR3 is TGTGCCACCAGTGGTACGGGACAGGGGGCCACAGATACGCAGTATTTT. Translated, it gives CATSGTGQGATDTQYF. The rearrangement joins TRBV24-1 to TRBJ2-3; 12 nucleotides line up with TRBD1. This CDR3 contains 16 residues. Trimming took 5 bases from V and 2 from J; bases not matched to a gene: 4. Germline CDR1 reads KGHDR; CDR2 reads SFDVKD.

The chain employs TRBV6-5 and TRBJ1-4, with 8 positions matching TRBD1. V was clipped by 6 bases and J by 7 bases; unmatched bases: 10. There are 15 residues in the CDR3. Germline CDR1 reads MNHEY; CDR2 reads SVGAGI. This CDR3 is CASSLPPDRAEKLFF. The CDR3, as DNA: TGTGCCAGCAGCCTCCCTCCGGACAGGGCTGAAAAACTGTTTTTT.

This chain links TRBV10-3 with TRBJ2-7; 10 positions agree with TRBD2. The CDR3 is 13 residues long. Germline V gene lookup returns CDR1 ENHRY and CDR2 SYGVKD. Trimming at V came to 10 bases and at J to 1 base, leaving 4 bases not matched to a gene. The CDR3 sequence: CATTLAGSYEQYF. The DNA for the CDR3 is TGTGCCACCACACTAGCGGGATCCTACGAGCAGTACTTC.